Shown below are 10 T cell receptor beta chains from a single sample sequenced in a study of blood T cell repertoires in COVID-19. Sequencing used immunoSEQ multiplex PCR; TCRdb keeps in-frame clones, though not all of them. The sample holds 50,000 or so clones; about 83% are singletons and the top ten take approximately 15%. Specimen: peripheral blood. The receptors stem from a man between 40 and 49 years old with acute or convalescent COVID-19.

A few counts support this clone. The rearrangement links TRBV18 to TRBJ2-1; 10 positions agree with TRBD2. Germline V CDR1 and CDR2: KGHSH, LQKENI. The CDR3 has 15 residues. With V trimmed by 3 bases and J by 7 bases, 6 bases remained unmatched. CDR3 in amino acids: CASSPPSGSRNEQFF. In DNA, the CDR3 is TGTGCCAGCTCACCCCCTAGCGGGAGTAGGAATGAGCAGTTCTTC.

The V and J genes are TRBV19 and TRBJ1-5; no clear D gene. The CDR3 is 16 residues long. The germline V gene encodes CDR1 LNHDA and CDR2 SQIVND (reference sequence). Trimming took off 6 bases at V and 0 bases at J, with 15 bases between the two ends. The CDR3 loop is CASSPSYQTSNQPQHF. The CDR3 coding sequence is TGTGCCAGTAGCCCCTCCTATCAAACTAGCAATCAGCCCCAGCATTTT.

The chain combines TRBV20-1 with TRBJ2-1; perhaps TRBD2 as D (5 bases). The germline V gene has CDR1 DFQATT and CDR2 SNEGSKA (reference sequence). The CDR3 has 15 residues. Between the trimmed V and J ends, which lost 3 bases and 7 bases, there was a span of 19 bases. The CDR3 DNA reads as TGCAGTGCTAGTGACCCGAAGCTCCCGGGGAATGAGCAGTTCTTC. Translating gives CSASDPKLPGNEQFF.

V usage is TRBV3-1 (or the pseudogene TRBV3-2) and J usage is TRBJ1-4; TRBD1 agrees at 7 bases. The CDR3 totals 16 residues. V lost 3 bases, J lost 0 bases, and 4 bases stayed unmatched. The V gene's germline CDR1 is LGHDT and CDR2 YNNKEL (reference sequence). This CDR3 is CASSHNRGPTNEKLFF. The CDR3 coding sequence is TGTGCCAGCAGCCACAACAGGGGTCCAACTAATGAAAAACTGTTTTTT.

The rearrangement links TRBV29-1 to TRBJ2-1; 10 nucleotides line up with TRBD2. This CDR3 region has 13 residues. Germline V lookup: CDR1 SQVTM, CDR2 ANQGSEA. The DNA of the CDR3 is TGCAGTGTTCTCCTAGCGGGAGTTTGGGAGCAGTTCTTC. It encodes CSVLLAGVWEQFF.

The chain recombines TRBV7-2 with TRBJ1-2; the D gene is possibly TRBD1 (5 bases). Germline values: CDR1 SGHTA, CDR2 FQGNSA. This CDR3 has 14 amino acids. Between the trimmed V and J ends, which lost 6 bases and 8 bases, there was a span of 19 bases. In nucleotides, the CDR3 is TGTGCCAGCAGGCGGGACGGACTATCCCCCGGCTACACCTTC. The encoded protein is CASRRDGLSPGYTF.

This clone is a singleton in its sample. V usage is TRBV14 and J usage is TRBJ2-1; D not certain. V shed 0 bases and J shed 4 bases, with 4 bases lying between them. Germline loops: CDR1 SGHDN, CDR2 FVKESK. The CDR3 loop spans 13 amino acids. In DNA form, the CDR3 reads TGTGCCAGCAGCCAAGAGAGTTACAATGAGCAGTTCTTC. It codes for CASSQESYNEQFF. Full variable domain (rest looked up from reference TRBV14 and TRBJ2-1): EAGVTQFPSHSVIEKGQTVTLRCDPISGHDNLYWYRRVMGKEIKFLLHFVKESKQDESGMPNNRFLAERTGGTYSTLKVQPAELEDSGVYFCASSQESYNEQFFGPGTRLTVL.

The V and J genes are TRBV6-2 or TRBV6-3 and TRBJ2-4, with 8 bases lining up with TRBD1. CDR3 length: 15 residues. After removal of 5 bases from V and 9 bases from J, the junction contained 12 bases not matched to a gene. The germline CDR1 and CDR2 sequences are MNHEY and SVGEGT. Here the CDR3 DNA reads TGTGCCAGCAGTCATGGACAGGGCCTATGGGTCATTCAGTACTTC. It encodes CASSHGQGLWVIQYF.

This rearrangement joins TRBV4-2 to TRBJ2-3, with unresolved D. The CDR3 consists of 17 residues. Deletions cut 1 base from V and 0 bases from J, with 14 bases between. The germline V gene encodes CDR1 LGHNA and CDR2 YNFKEQ. CDR3 loop: CASSQVSQALSTDTQYF. The CDR3 nucleotides read TGTGCCAGCAGCCAAGTATCCCAGGCCCTAAGCACAGATACGCAGTATTTT.

This chain joins TRBV5-1 and TRBJ1-6; the D is unclear. Deletions cut 0 bases from V and 7 bases from J, with 8 bases between. Germline CDR1 reads SGHRS; CDR2 reads YFSETQ. The CDR3 runs to 14 residues. DNA for the CDR3: TGCGCCAGCAGCTTGGAGGCGGAAAATTCACCCCTCCACTTT. Translation gives CASSLEAENSPLHF. The full variable domain, completed using reference TRBV5-1 and TRBJ1-6, is KAGVTQTPRYLIKTRGQQVTLSCSPISGHRSVSWYQQTPGQGLQFLFEYFSETQRNKGNFPGRFSGRQFSNSRSEMNVSTLELGDSALYLCASSLEAENSPLHFGNGTRLTVT.